The 12 T cell receptor beta chains below come from one sample, sequenced in a study of tumor-infiltrating lymphocytes in primary liver carcinoma. Alongside blood RNA obtained from unsorted whole blood, germline DNA was also extracted. A constant-region primer served to make TCR beta cDNA from roughly 500 ng total RNA. Three nested multiplex PCR rounds, a slightly modified ARM-PCR, produced the libraries for TCR beta. PCR rounds one and two used TRBV1-TRBV30 forward primers with a C-beta reverse primer for approximately 11 cycles each. TCRdb ran MiXCR on the multiplex PCR reads and lists one entry per CDR3 protein. Of more than 150,000 distinct CDR3 sequences in the sample, roughly 60% are singletons; the top ten hold roughly 76%. Sequencing was done on a sample of peripheral blood. The receptors come from a man aged 35-49 years with primary liver carcinoma and hepatitis B virus infection.

The V call is TRBV11-2, the J call TRBJ2-5; no firm D call. Germline CDR1 is SGHAT and CDR2 is FQNNGV. The CDR3 sequence is 12 residues long. The germline V and J ends were trimmed by 8 bases and 5 bases, with 12 bases remaining between them. Here the CDR3 reads CASDILGETQYF. The CDR3 DNA sequence: TGTGCCAGCGATATTCTTGGGGAGACCCAGTACTTC.

This clonotype was detected many times. V gene TRBV6-5 combines with J gene TRBJ2-3; TRBD2 matches at 9 bases. Per the germline V gene, CDR1 is MNHEY and CDR2 is SVGAGI. V lost 2 bases and J lost 3; bases outside the gene matches: 6. The CDR3 consists of 16 residues. The CDR3 DNA reads TGTGCCAGCAGTTACGATAGCGGGAGAGCGACAGATACGCAGTATTTT. Translated, it gives CASSYDSGRATDTQYF.

In the case of this clonotype: A read error is possible here, since a much larger clone lies one base away. A read error is likely, as this CDR3 ends without the conserved phenylalanine or tryptophan. The chain uses TRBV11-2 and TRBJ2-2; TRBD2 matches at 9 bases. This CDR3 contains 16 residues. Germline CDR1 is SGHAT and CDR2 is FQNNGV. J gave up 6 bases and V 5 bases, and 10 bases lay outside the gene matches. Written as DNA, the CDR3 is TGTGCCAGCAGCATTAGCCTAGCGGGATTATCCGGGGAGCTGTTTTCT. Translating it yields CASSISLAGLSGELFS.

As concerns this clonotype: One junction end disagrees with the germline gene, perhaps due to a read error. V usage is TRBV11-2 and J usage is TRBJ1-2, with D possibly matching TRBD1 (5 bases). The germline gives CDR1 SGHAT, CDR2 FQNNGV. The CDR3 runs to 14 residues. CDR3 DNA sequence: TGTGTCAGCAGCTTACGGCAGGGAAACTATGGCTACACCTTC. Its protein product is CVSSLRQGNYGYTF.

J is TRBJ2-5 and V is TRBV6-5, with TRBD2 as a possible D gene (7 bases). Trimming pared 5 bases from V and 9 bases from J, leaving 28 bases between. This CDR3 is built from 17 residues. Per germline, CDR1 MNHEY and CDR2 SVGAGI. The CDR3 here is CASSNKGGTSETEAQYF. The CDR3, as DNA: TGTGCCAGCAGTAACAAGGGGGGAACTAGCGAGACGGAGGCCCAGTACTTC.

The V call is TRBV12-3 or TRBV12-4, the J call TRBJ2-7; tentatively, D is TRBD1 (5 bases). V was clipped by 3 bases and J by 4 bases, with 13 bases between them. The CDR3 is 14 amino acids. This CDR3 reads CASSFRQGRYEQYF. The CDR3 nucleotides read TGTGCCAGCAGTTTTCGGCAGGGCAGGTACGAGCAGTACTTC.

The sample holds many counts of this clonotype. The chain links TRBV11-2 to TRBJ2-7; 8 bases are a match to TRBD1. This CDR3 contains 15 residues. Germline CDR1 is SGHAT and CDR2 is FQNNGV. V lost 5 bases to trimming and J lost 3 bases; unmatched junction nucleotides: 9. In nucleotides, the CDR3 is TGTGCCAGCAGCAACCTTTTGGACAGGGACTACGAGCAGTACTTC. This sequence encodes CASSNLLDRDYEQYF.

The V call is TRBV6-6, the J call TRBJ2-7, with 9 bases fitting TRBD1. V was pared by 6 bases and J by 7 bases, with 10 bases of the junction left unmatched. The CDR3 spans 14 residues. CDR1 and CDR2 from the germline V gene are MNHNY and SVGAGI (reference sequence). In DNA form, the CDR3 reads TGTGCCAGCAGCAACGGACAGGGGCCTCTGGAGCAGTACTTC. The encoded protein is CASSNGQGPLEQYF.

The chain combines TRBV5-1 with TRBJ2-5; a possible D gene is TRBD1 (6 bases). The CDR3 has 14 amino acids. V lost 2 bases and J 5 bases, leaving 13 bases between the germline ends. The germline V gene encodes CDR1 SGHRS and CDR2 YFSETQ. The CDR3 coding sequence is TGCGCCAGCAGCTTTGAGGGTAGGGGGGAGACCCAGTACTTC. It is translated as CASSFEGRGETQYF.

On this clonotype itself: A much more abundant neighbour one base away suggests this may be a read error. The chain is built from TRBV29-1 and TRBJ1-1, with D unresolved. CDR3 length equals 13 residues. The germline V and J ends were trimmed by 4 bases and 4 bases, with 13 bases remaining between them. The germline gives CDR1 SQVTM, CDR2 ANQGSEA. The CDR3 nucleotides are TGCAGCGTTGGATATGTGGGCGTCACTGAAGCTTTCTTT. It yields the protein CSVGYVGVTEAFF.

This chain uses TRBV28 with TRBJ1-1, with TRBD1 identical over 7 bases. Germline V CDR1 and CDR2: MDHEN, SYDVKM. The CDR3 loop spans 14 amino acids. J was trimmed by 1 base and V by 4 bases; bases with no gene match: 3. The CDR3 DNA is TGTGCCAGCAGTTACAGGGGAAGGAACACTGAAGCTTTCTTT. Its protein product is CASSYRGRNTEAFF.

J is TRBJ2-1 and V is TRBV5-1, with 10 nucleotides matching TRBD2. Losses at the gene ends were 7 bases for V and 7 bases for J; bases not matched to a gene: 5. Germline V lookup: CDR1 SGHRS, CDR2 YFSETQ. The length of the CDR3 is 13 residues. The CDR3 loop reads CASQLAGQNEQFF. Here the CDR3 DNA reads TGCGCCAGCCAACTAGCGGGACAAAATGAGCAGTTCTTC.